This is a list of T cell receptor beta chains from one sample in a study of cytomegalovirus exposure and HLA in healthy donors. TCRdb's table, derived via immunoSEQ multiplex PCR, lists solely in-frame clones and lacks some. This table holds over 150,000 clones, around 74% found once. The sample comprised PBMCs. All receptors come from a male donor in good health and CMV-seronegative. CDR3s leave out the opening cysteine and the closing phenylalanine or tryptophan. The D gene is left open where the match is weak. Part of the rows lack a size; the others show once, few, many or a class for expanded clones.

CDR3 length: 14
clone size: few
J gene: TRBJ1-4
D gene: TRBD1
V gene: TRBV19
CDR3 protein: ASRLRRDRGNEKLF

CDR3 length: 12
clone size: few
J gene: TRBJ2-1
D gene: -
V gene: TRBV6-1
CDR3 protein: ASESPSRSNEQF

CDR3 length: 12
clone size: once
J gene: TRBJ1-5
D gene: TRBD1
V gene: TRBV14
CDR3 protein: ASSQGQGIFPQH

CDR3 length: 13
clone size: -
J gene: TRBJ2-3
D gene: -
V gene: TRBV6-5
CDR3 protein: ASSYGGASTDTQY

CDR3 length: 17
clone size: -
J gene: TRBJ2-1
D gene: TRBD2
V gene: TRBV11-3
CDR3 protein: ASSSGGLAAVSSYNEQF

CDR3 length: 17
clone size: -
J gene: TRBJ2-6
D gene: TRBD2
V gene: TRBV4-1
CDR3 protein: ASSQDGGVQVSGANVLT

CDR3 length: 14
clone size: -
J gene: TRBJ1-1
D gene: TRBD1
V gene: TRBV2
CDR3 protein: ATKADWTGQNTEAF

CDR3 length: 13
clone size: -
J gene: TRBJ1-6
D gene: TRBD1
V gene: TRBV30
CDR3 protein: ACSTTGGHNSPLH

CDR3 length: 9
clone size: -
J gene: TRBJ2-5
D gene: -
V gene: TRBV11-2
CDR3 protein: ASSSLETQY

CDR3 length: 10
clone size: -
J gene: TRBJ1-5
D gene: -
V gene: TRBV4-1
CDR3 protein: ASSRPAGPQH

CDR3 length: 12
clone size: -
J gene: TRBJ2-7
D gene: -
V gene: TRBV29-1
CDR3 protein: SVLVLAISYEQY

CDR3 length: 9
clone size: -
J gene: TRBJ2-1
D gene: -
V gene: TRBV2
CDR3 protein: ASGGLNEQF

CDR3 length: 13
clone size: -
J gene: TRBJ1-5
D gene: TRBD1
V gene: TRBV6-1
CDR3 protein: ASLRQGAKGWPQH

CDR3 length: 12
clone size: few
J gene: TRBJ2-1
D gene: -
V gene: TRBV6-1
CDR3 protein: ASSEAREVNEQF

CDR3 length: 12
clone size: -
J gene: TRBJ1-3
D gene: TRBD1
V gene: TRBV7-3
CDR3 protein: ASSRQGSGNTIY

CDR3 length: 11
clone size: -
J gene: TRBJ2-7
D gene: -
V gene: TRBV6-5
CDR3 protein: ASSEREVYEQY

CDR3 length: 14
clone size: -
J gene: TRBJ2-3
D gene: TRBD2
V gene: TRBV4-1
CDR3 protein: ASSPYGRGSTDTQY

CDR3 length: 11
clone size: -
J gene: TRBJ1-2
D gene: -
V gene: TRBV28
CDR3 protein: ASTFPTNYGYT

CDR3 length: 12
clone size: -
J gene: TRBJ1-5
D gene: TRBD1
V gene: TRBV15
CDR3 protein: ATSGGQVNQPQH

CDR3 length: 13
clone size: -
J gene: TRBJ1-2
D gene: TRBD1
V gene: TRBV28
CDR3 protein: ASSTGQGWGYGYT